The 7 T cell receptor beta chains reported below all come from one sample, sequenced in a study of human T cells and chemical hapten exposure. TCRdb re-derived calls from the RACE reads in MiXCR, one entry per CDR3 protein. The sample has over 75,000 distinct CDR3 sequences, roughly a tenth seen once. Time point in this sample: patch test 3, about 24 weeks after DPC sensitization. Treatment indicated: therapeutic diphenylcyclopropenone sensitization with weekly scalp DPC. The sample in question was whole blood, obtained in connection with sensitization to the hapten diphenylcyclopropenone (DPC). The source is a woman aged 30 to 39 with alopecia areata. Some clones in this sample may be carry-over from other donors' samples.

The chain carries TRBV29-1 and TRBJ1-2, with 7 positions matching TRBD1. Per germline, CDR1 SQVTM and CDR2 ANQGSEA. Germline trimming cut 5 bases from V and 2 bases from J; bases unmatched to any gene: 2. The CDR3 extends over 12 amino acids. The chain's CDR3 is CSVSGQNYGYTF. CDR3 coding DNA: TGCAGCGTTTCGGGACAGAACTATGGCTACACCTTC.

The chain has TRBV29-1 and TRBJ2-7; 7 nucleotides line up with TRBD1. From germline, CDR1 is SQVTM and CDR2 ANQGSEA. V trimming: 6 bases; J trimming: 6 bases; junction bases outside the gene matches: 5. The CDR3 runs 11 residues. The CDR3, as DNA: TGCAGCGTCCAACAGGGGAGCGAGCAGTACGTC. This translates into CSVQQGSEQYV.

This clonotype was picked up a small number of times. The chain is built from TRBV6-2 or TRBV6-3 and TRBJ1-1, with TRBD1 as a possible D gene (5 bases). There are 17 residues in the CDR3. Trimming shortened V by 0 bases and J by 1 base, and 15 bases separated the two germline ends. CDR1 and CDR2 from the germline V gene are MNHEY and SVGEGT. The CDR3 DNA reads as TGTGCCAGCAGTTACTCGAAGGGACGGAGGACGAACACTGAAGCTTTCTTT. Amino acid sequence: CASSYSKGRRTNTEAFF.

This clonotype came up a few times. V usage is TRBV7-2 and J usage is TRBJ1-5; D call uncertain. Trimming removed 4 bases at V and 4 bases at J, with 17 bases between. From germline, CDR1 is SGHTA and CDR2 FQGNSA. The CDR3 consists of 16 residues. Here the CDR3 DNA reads TGTGCCAGCAGCTCCGACGGGTATGGGGTTAATCAGCCCCAGCATTTT. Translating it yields CASSSDGYGVNQPQHF.

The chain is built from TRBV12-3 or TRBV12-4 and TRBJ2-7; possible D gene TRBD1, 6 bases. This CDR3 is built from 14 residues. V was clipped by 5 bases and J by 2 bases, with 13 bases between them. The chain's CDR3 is CASSPQDSPYEQYV. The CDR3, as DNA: TGTGCCAGCAGTCCGCAGGACAGTCCCTACGAGCAGTACGTC.

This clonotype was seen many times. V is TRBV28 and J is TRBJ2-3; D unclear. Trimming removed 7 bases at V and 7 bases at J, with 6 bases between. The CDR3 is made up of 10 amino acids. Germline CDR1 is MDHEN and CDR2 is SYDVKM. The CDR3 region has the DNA TGTGCCAGCAAAGCTAATACGCAGTATTTT. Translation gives CASKANTQYF.

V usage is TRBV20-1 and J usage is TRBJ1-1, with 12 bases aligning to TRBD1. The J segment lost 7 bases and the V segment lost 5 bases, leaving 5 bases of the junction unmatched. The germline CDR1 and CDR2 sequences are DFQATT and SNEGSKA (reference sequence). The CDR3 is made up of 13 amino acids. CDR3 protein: CSAGGQGAREAFF. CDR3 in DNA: TGCAGTGCTGGGGGACAGGGGGCGCGTGAAGCTTTCTTT.